This note documents a single TCR beta chain sequence. The record originates from a study of CD8 T cells in ankylosing spondylitis. The germline V and J ends were trimmed by 3 bases and 8 bases, with 16 bases remaining between them. Germline V CDR1 and CDR2: MNHEY, SVGAGI. The CDR3 sequence is 15 residues long. TCRdb redid the calling of the 5' RACE reads with MiXCR, one entry per CDR3 protein. The sample shows around 250,000 distinct CDR3 sequences, 18% of them seen only once. Material for sequencing was blood, either unsorted or a sorted T cell fraction (not recorded which). The sequence was obtained from a male donor with ankylosing spondylitis or in good health (not recorded which). The rearrangement joins TRBV6-5 to TRBJ2-2; tentative D call: TRBD1 (6 bases). The CDR3 sequence: CASSYAGTNGGELFF. CDR3 sequence (DNA): TGTGCCAGCAGTTATGCCGGGACAAACGGTGGGGAGCTGTTTTTT.